This is a list of T cell receptor beta chains from one sample in a study of blood T cell repertoires in COVID-19. Measured with immunoSEQ multiplex PCR; TCRdb has only the in-frame clones, and not every one. The data hold 200,000 to 250,000 clones, with 70% to 90% observed a single time. The sample taken for sequencing was peripheral blood. Receptors originate from a woman aged 40 to 55 with acute or convalescent COVID-19. Each CDR3 is given with its conserved first and last residue. D genes are given only for firm matches. Clone size is given for some rows only: seen once, a few or many times, or a class if the clone is expanded.

d_call | j_call | v_call | clone_size | cdr3_nt | cdr3_aa
NA | TRBJ1-1 | TRBV3-1/TRBV3-2 | many | TGTGCCAGCAGCCAGCTACAGGTCGACGGTAATGAAGCTTTCTTT | CASSQLQVDGNEAFF
TRBD2 | TRBJ2-3 | TRBV30 | NA | TGTGCCTGGAGCGGGGGGAGTAGCACAGATACGCAGTATTTT | CAWSGGSSTDTQYF
NA | TRBJ1-5 | TRBV11-2 | NA | TGTGCCAGCAGCTTAGGGACACCCAATCAGCCCCAGCATTTT | CASSLGTPNQPQHF
NA | TRBJ1-4 | TRBV14 | NA | TGTGCCAGCAGCCCACGAGCAGGGGTGAATGAAAAACTGTTTTTT | CASSPRAGVNEKLFF
NA | TRBJ1-1 | TRBV27 | NA | TGTGCCAGCAGTGAAATCGTCGGTGTGGGGGGGGGAGCTTTCTTT | CASSEIVGVGGGAFF
NA | TRBJ1-2 | TRBV24-1 | NA | TGTGCCACCAGTGGACAGGTCGACTATGGCTACACCTTC | CATSGQVDYGYTF
TRBD1 | TRBJ1-1 | TRBV5-4 | NA | TGTGCCAGCAGCAGTAGACAGGGGCTCACTGAAGCTTTCTTT | CASSSRQGLTEAFF
NA | TRBJ1-5 | TRBV5-8 | NA | TGTGCCAGCAGCGTGTATAGCAATCAGCCCCAGCATTTT | CASSVYSNQPQHF
NA | TRBJ2-3 | TRBV6-5 | NA | TGTGCCAGCAGTAGGGGGGGCGGCACAGATACGCAGTATTTT | CASSRGGGTDTQYF
NA | TRBJ1-2 | TRBV7-9 | once | TGTGCCAGCAGCTTAGGAGTCTCGGACAGTTCTAACTATGGCTACACCTTC | CASSLGVSDSSNYGYTF
TRBD2 | TRBJ2-1 | TRBV5-1 | NA | TGCGCCAGCAGCTCGGGACTAGCGGGGGGTGGGTCCTACAATGAGCAGTTCTTC | CASSSGLAGGGSYNEQFF
NA | TRBJ2-6 | TRBV15 | NA | TGTGCCACCAAGGGGCCCAGCACCCTTCCTGGGGCCAACGTCCTGACTTTC | CATKGPSTLPGANVLTF
NA | TRBJ1-4 | TRBV3-1/TRBV3-2 | NA | TGTGCCAGCAGCCAAGGTGCGGGGGTTAAGAATGAAAAACTGTTTTTT | CASSQGAGVKNEKLFF
TRBD1 | TRBJ1-5 | TRBV3-1/TRBV3-2 | NA | TGTGCCAGCAGCCTCGGGACAGGCAATCAGCCCCAGCATTTT | CASSLGTGNQPQHF
NA | TRBJ2-1 | TRBV19 | NA | TGTGCCAGTAGTTATAGGGCTGCAGGGTCCTATAGCGGTTACAATGAGCAGTTCTTC | CASSYRAAGSYSGYNEQFF
NA | TRBJ1-2 | TRBV3-1/TRBV3-2 | NA | TGTGCCAGCAGCCACCGCGGGGGGGGAGGCTATGGCTACACCTTC | CASSHRGGGGYGYTF
NA | TRBJ2-3 | TRBV11-2 | NA | TGTGCCAGCAGCTTAAGCAAAGATACGCAGTATTTT | CASSLSKDTQYF
NA | TRBJ2-3 | TRBV9 | NA | TGTGCCAGCAGCGTAGAGGGGCACCAAGATACGCAGTATTTT | CASSVEGHQDTQYF
NA | TRBJ1-5 | TRBV2 | once | TGTGCCAGCAGTCTGTGGGGCAGGGCCAATCAGCCCCAGCATTTT | CASSLWGRANQPQHF
NA | TRBJ1-6 | TRBV6-1 | NA | TGTGCCAGCAGTGAAGGATTTTTACGCAGGGGATATTCACCCCTCCACTTT | CASSEGFLRRGYSPLHF
NA | TRBJ2-5 | TRBV24-1 | NA | TGTGCCACCAGTGACAGTGAGACCCAGTACTTC | CATSDSETQYF
NA | TRBJ1-1 | TRBV11-3 | NA | TGTGCCAGCAGCTTAGAACGACGAGGGAACACTGAAGCTTTCTTT | CASSLERRGNTEAFF
NA | TRBJ1-3 | TRBV4-1 | once | TGCGCCAGCAGCCAAGATAGAGGGGCGAAGGGGGCTGGAAACACCATATATTTT | CASSQDRGAKGAGNTIYF
NA | TRBJ2-3 | TRBV9 | NA | TGTGCCAGCAGCGTAGCGGCCCAGGGAAAGGGCACAGATACGCAGTATTTT | CASSVAAQGKGTDTQYF
TRBD2 | TRBJ2-5 | TRBV2 | NA | TGTGCCAGCAGCCAAGGACTAGCGGGGGGGTACCAAGAGACCCAGTACTTC | CASSQGLAGGYQETQYF
TRBD2 | TRBJ2-2 | TRBV5-1 | NA | TGCGCCAGCACCAACAGCGGGGGAGCTTACACCGGGGAGCTGTTTTTT | CASTNSGGAYTGELFF
NA | TRBJ1-2 | TRBV6-6 | NA | TGTGCCAGCAGTTACTCAGCTCCGGGTGGGGGCTACACCTTC | CASSYSAPGGGYTF
TRBD1 | TRBJ2-2 | TRBV7-9 | NA | TGTGCCAGCAGCTCCGGGACAGGGGATAACACCGGGGAGCTGTTTTTT | CASSSGTGDNTGELFF
NA | TRBJ1-4 | TRBV6-5 | NA | TGTGCCAGCAGGGACCGGGCAGGGTTCGAAAAACTGTTTTTT | CASRDRAGFEKLFF
NA | TRBJ2-5 | TRBV5-1 | NA | TGCGCCAGCAGTACACAGGGTGCAGAGACCCAGTACTTC | CASSTQGAETQYF
TRBD2 | TRBJ2-5 | TRBV25-1 | NA | TGTGCCAGCAGTCCAACGCGGGGGGAGACCCAGTACTTC | CASSPTRGETQYF
TRBD1 | TRBJ1-1 | TRBV7-8 | NA | TGTGCCAGCAGCTTAAGGCCCACAACAGGGGGGAACACTGAAGCTTTCTTT | CASSLRPTTGGNTEAFF
NA | TRBJ1-2 | TRBV6-5 | few | TGTGCCAGTGACTCCGGGACACCTAACTATGGCTACACCTTC | CASDSGTPNYGYTF
TRBD1 | TRBJ1-1 | TRBV30 | NA | TGTGCCTGGAGTACCTTACAGGGGGAGATTTGGAACACTGAAGCTTTCTTT | CAWSTLQGEIWNTEAFF
NA | TRBJ1-2 | TRBV7-7 | few | TGTGCCAGCAGCTTAGCGAATTCTTCCGGGGAGAACTATGGCTACACCTTC | CASSLANSSGENYGYTF
TRBD2 | TRBJ2-1 | TRBV27 | once | TGTGCCAGCAGTGAGGTAGCGGGGGGATCCGGTGAGCAGTTCTTC | CASSEVAGGSGEQFF
TRBD2 | TRBJ2-1 | TRBV29-1 | NA | TGCAGCGCAGATCGGACTAGCGTGGCCTACAATGAGCAGTTCTTC | CSADRTSVAYNEQFF
NA | TRBJ2-1 | TRBV11-2 | NA | TGTGCCAGCAGCTCCCTTGATGAGCAGTTCTTC | CASSSLDEQFF
TRBD2 | TRBJ2-6 | TRBV3-1/TRBV3-2 | NA | TGTGCCAGCAGCCATCGCGGTAGCGGGGCTCTTGGGGCCAACGTCCTGACTTTC | CASSHRGSGALGANVLTF
TRBD1 | TRBJ1-4 | TRBV6-1 | NA | TGTGCCAGCAGTGAAGTCATAGGGCAGGGGGATGAAAAACTGTTTTTT | CASSEVIGQGDEKLFF
NA | TRBJ2-2 | TRBV30 | NA | TGTGCCTACTCTGAGGCAGTTCACTACACCGGGGAGCTGTTTTTT | CAYSEAVHYTGELFF
NA | TRBJ1-1 | TRBV5-6 | NA | TGTGCCAGCAGCTTTGGAGTGGGGGGTGGCGTGAACACTGAAGCTTTCTTT | CASSFGVGGGVNTEAFF
TRBD2 | TRBJ2-2 | TRBV19 | NA | TGTGCCAGTAGCCGCGGCGGGGGGGCCCTCGGGGAGCTGTTTTTT | CASSRGGGALGELFF
NA | TRBJ2-1 | TRBV3-1/TRBV3-2 | NA | TGTGCCAGCAGCCAAGGCGGGCGGGGAAATGAGCAGTTCTTC | CASSQGGRGNEQFF
TRBD2 | TRBJ2-1 | TRBV9 | NA | TGTGCCAGCACCGCTATCAGCGGGGGGGCCGCTGAGCAGTTCTTC | CASTAISGGAAEQFF
NA | TRBJ2-3 | TRBV12-5 | NA | TGTGCTAGCGAGCAACCCACAGATACGCAGTATTTT | CASEQPTDTQYF
TRBD1 | TRBJ1-5 | TRBV6-5 | few | TGTGCCAGCAGTCGCACAGGGGGGAATCAGCCCCAGCATTTT | CASSRTGGNQPQHF
TRBD1 | TRBJ2-2 | TRBV2 | NA | TGTGCCAGCAGTTCAGGAGGGACAGGGATCGGGGAGCTGTTTTTT | CASSSGGTGIGELFF
TRBD1 | TRBJ1-1 | TRBV27 | NA | TGTGCCAGCAGAAAGGGACAGGTAGTGAACACTGAAGCTTTCTTT | CASRKGQVVNTEAFF
TRBD1 | TRBJ1-5 | TRBV19 | NA | TGTGCCAGTAGTACTCGACAGGGGGCTTTTCAGCCCCAGCATTTT | CASSTRQGAFQPQHF
NA | TRBJ2-6 | TRBV5-1 | NA | TGCGCCAGCAGCGCCTACAGTGGGGCCAACGTCCTGACTTTC | CASSAYSGANVLTF
NA | TRBJ2-1 | TRBV10-3 | NA | TGTGCCATCAGTGAGCAATCCAATGAGCAGTTCTTC | CAISEQSNEQFF
TRBD2 | TRBJ2-2 | TRBV7-7 | NA | TGTGCCAGCAGTGCATCACTAGCGGGGGGGCCGAAAACCGGGGAGCTGTTTTTT | CASSASLAGGPKTGELFF
TRBD2 | TRBJ2-5 | TRBV3-1/TRBV3-2 | NA | TGTGCCAGCAGCCAAGGGTCGGCTAGCGGGGGGGTGGAGACCCAGTACTTC | CASSQGSASGGVETQYF
TRBD2 | TRBJ2-5 | TRBV5-4 | NA | TGTGCCAGCAGCCAGTCCGGGACTATGAATCTGCGGACCCAGTACTTC | CASSQSGTMNLRTQYF
TRBD1 | TRBJ2-1 | TRBV9 | NA | TGTGCCAGCAGCGAGGGGACAGGGGACATGCAGTTCTTC | CASSEGTGDMQFF